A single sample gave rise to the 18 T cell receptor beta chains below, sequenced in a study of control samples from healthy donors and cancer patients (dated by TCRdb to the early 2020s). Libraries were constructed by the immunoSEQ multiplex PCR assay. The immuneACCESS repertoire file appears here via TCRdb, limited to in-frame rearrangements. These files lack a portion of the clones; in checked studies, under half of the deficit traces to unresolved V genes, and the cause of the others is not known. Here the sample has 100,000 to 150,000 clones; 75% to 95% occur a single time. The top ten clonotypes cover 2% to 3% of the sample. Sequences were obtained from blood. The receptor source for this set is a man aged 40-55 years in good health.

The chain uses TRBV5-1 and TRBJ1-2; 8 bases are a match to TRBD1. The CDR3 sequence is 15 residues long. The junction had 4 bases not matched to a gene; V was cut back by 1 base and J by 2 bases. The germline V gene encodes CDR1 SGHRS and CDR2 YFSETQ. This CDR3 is CASSLTRGRNYGYTF. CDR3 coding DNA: TGCGCCAGCAGCTTGACCAGGGGGCGCAACTATGGCTACACCTTC.

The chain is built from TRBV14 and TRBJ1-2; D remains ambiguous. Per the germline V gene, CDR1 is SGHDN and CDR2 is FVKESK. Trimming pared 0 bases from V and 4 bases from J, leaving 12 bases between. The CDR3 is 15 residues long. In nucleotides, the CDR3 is TGTGCCAGCAGCCAAGAGACAACCCCTATCTATGGCTACACCTTC. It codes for CASSQETTPIYGYTF.

The CDR3 DNA sequence: TGTGCCAGCAGTGTGCAGGGCGGACCGGGCTACGAGCAGTACTTC. Translation: CASSVQGGPGYEQYF. This rearrangement joins TRBV7-3 to TRBJ2-7; D is possibly TRBD1 (5 bases). The CDR3 contains 15 residues. Germline lookup yields CDR1 SGHTA and CDR2 FQGTGA. V was clipped by 6 bases and J by 3 bases, with 18 bases between them.

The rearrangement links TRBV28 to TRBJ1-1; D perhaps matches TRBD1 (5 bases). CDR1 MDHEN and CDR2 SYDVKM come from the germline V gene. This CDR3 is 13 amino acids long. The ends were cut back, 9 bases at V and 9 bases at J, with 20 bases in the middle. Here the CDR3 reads CASTLTVTLKAFF. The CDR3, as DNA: TGTGCCAGTACGTTGACAGTTACGTTGAAAGCTTTCTTT.

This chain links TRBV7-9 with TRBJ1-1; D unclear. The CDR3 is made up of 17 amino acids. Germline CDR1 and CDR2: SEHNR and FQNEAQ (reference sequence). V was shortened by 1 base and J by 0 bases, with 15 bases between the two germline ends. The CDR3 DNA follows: TGTGCCAGCAGCTTAGGTCGGGGTCCTCCGGTGAACACTGAAGCTTTCTTT. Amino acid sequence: CASSLGRGPPVNTEAFF.

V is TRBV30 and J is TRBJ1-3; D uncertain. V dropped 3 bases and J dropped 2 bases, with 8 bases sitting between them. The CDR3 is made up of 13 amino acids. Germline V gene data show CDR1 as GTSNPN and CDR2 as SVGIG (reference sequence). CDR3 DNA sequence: TGTGCCTGGAGCCCTACGACTGGAAACACCATATATTTT. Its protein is CAWSPTTGNTIYF.

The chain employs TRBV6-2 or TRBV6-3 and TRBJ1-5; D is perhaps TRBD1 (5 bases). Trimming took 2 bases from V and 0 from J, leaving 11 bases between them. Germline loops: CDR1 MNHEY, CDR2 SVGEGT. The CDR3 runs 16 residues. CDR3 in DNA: TGTGCCAGCAGTTACGGGGGATGGGGTAGCAATCAGCCCCAGCATTTT. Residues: CASSYGGWGSNQPQHF.

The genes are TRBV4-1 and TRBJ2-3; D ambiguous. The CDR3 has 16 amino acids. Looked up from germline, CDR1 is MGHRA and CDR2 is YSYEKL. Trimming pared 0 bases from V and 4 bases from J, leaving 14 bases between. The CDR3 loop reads CASSQDKPPGADTQYF. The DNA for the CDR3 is TGCGCCAGCAGCCAAGATAAACCCCCGGGCGCAGATACGCAGTATTTT.

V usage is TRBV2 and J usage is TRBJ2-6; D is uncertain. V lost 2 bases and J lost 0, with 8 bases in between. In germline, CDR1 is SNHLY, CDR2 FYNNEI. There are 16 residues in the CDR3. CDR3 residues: CASSETSTSGANVLTF. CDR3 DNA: TGTGCCAGCAGTGAAACAAGCACCTCTGGGGCCAACGTCCTGACTTTC.

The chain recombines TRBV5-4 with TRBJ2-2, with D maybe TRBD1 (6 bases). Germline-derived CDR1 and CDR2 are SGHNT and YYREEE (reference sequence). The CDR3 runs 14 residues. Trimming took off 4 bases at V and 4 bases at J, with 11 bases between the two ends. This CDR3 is CASSMDRSTGELFF. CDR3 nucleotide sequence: TGTGCCAGCAGCATGGACAGATCCACCGGGGAGCTGTTTTTT.

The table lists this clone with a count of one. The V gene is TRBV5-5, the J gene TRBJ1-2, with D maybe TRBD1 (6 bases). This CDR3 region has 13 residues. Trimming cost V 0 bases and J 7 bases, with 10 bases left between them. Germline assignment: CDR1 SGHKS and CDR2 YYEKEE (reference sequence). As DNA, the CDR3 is TGTGCCAGCAGCTTGGAGACAGGAGCTGGCTACACCTTC. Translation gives CASSLETGAGYTF.

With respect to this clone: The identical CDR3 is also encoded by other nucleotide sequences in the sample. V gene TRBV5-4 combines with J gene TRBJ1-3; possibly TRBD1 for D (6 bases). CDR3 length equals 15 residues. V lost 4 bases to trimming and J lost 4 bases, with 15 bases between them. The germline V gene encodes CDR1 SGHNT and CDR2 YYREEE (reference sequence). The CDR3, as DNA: TGTGCCAGCAGCCAGGGGACTTCGGGAGGAAACACCATATATTTT. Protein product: CASSQGTSGGNTIYF.

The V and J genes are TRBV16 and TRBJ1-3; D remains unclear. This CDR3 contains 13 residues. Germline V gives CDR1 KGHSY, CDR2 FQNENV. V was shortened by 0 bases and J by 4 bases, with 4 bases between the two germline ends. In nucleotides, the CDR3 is TGTGCCAGCAGCCAATCAGACGGAAACACCATATATTTT. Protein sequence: CASSQSDGNTIYF. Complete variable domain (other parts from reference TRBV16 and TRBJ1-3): GEEVAQTPKHLVRGEGQKAKLYCAPIKGHSYVFWYQQVLKNEFKFLISFQNENVFDETGMPKERFSAKCLPNSPCSLEIQATKLEDSAVYFCASSQSDGNTIYFGEGSWLTVV.

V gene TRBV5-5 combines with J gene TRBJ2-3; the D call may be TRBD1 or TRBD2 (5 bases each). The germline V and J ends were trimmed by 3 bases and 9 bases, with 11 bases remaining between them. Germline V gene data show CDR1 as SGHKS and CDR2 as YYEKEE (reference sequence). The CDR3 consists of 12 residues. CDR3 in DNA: TGTGCCAGCAGCTCTTACTGGGGGACGCAGTATTTT. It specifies CASSSYWGTQYF.

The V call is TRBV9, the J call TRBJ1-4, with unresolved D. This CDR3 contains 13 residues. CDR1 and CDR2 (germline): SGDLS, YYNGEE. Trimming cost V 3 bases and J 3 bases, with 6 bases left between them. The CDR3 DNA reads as TGTGCCAGCAGCGCCCCCCCTAATGAAAAACTGTTTTTT. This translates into CASSAPPNEKLFF.

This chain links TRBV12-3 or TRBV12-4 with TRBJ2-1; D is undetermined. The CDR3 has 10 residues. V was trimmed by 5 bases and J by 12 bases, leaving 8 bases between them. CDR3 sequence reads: CASSQKVQFF. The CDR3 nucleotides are TGTGCCAGCAGTCAGAAGGTGCAGTTCTTC.

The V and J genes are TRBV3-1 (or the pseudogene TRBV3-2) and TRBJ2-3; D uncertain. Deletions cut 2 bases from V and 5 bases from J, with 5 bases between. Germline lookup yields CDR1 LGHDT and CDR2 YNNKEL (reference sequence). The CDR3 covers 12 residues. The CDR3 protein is CASSQNGDTQYF. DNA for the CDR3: TGTGCCAGCAGCCAAAATGGAGATACGCAGTATTTT.

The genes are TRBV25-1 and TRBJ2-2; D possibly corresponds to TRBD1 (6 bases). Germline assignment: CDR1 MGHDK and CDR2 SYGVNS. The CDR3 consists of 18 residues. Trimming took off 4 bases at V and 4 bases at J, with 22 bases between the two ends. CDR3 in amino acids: CASSGPTGTNFGTGELFF. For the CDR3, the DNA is TGTGCCAGCAGTGGCCCAACCGGGACAAACTTCGGCACCGGGGAGCTGTTTTTT. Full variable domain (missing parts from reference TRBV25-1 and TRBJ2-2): EADIYQTPRYLVIGTGKKITLECSQTMGHDKMYWYQQDPGMELHLIHYSYGVNSTEKGDLSSESTVSRIRTEHFPLTLESARPSHTSQYLCASSGPTGTNFGTGELFFGEGSRLTVL.